These T cell receptor beta chains were read from a single sample in a study of T-cell memory formation after mild COVID-19. In TCRdb, the 5' RACE reads were re-called with MiXCR into one record per CDR3 protein. The data hold roughly 350,000 distinct CDR3 sequences, with around 28% observed a single time. The sequencing sample was made of PBMCs or a T cell subset sorted from them (not recorded which). The receptor set was obtained from an adult woman who had mild COVID-19 (a few samples of this study predate the infection). Cell type and time point are not known. The CDR3 runs from the conserved cysteine through the conserved F or W. Each record gives: J gene, V gene, D gene, CDR3 protein. The D gene is left open where the match is weak.

J: TRBJ2-6; V: TRBV19; D: .; CDR3: CASRSRQVDSGANVLTF
J: TRBJ2-1; V: TRBV24-1; D: TRBD2; CDR3: CATSDRTSGSRNEQFF
J: TRBJ1-4; V: TRBV9; D: .; CDR3: CASSVEGTANEKLFF
J: TRBJ2-5; V: TRBV11-2; D: .; CDR3: CASSRRGLAKGETQYF
J: TRBJ2-7; V: TRBV4-1; D: .; CDR3: CASSQDWAGIYEQYF
J: TRBJ2-1; V: TRBV4-2; D: TRBD1; CDR3: CASSQAGTGYNEQFF
J: TRBJ1-3; V: TRBV7-2; D: .; CDR3: CASSLVTGWGNTIYF
J: TRBJ1-1; V: TRBV6-1; D: .; CDR3: CASLPAVPTEAFF
J: TRBJ2-7; V: TRBV27; D: .; CDR3: CASSLGQGAGYEQYF
J: TRBJ1-1; V: TRBV6-5; D: .; CDR3: CASSYGSQGPNTEAFF
J: TRBJ2-5; V: TRBV6-6; D: TRBD2; CDR3: CASSPGLAVQETQYF
J: TRBJ2-7; V: TRBV27; D: .; CDR3: CASKLYTRSLPYEQYF
J: TRBJ2-7; V: TRBV12-3/TRBV12-4; D: TRBD2; CDR3: CASTPGRGHSYEQYF
J: TRBJ2-7; V: TRBV20-1; D: .; CDR3: CSARGARGKSIDEQYF
J: TRBJ2-7; V: TRBV18; D: .; CDR3: CASSPAIGSYEQYF
J: TRBJ1-2; V: TRBV4-1; D: TRBD1; CDR3: CASSQGLTGPNGYTF
J: TRBJ2-2; V: TRBV18; D: TRBD2; CDR3: CASSSGGRVAGELFF
J: TRBJ2-3; V: TRBV5-1; D: .; CDR3: CASSLARGGGRTDTQYF
J: TRBJ2-2; V: TRBV7-9; D: .; CDR3: CASSLSIYLNTGELFF
J: TRBJ2-3; V: TRBV30; D: TRBD2; CDR3: CAWSLARTSGLSDTQYF
J: TRBJ2-1; V: TRBV29-1; D: .; CDR3: CSVEDGDGPSYNEQFF
J: TRBJ2-7; V: TRBV3-1; D: TRBD2; CDR3: CASSRQTSGRDEQYF
J: TRBJ2-5; V: TRBV12-3/TRBV12-4; D: .; CDR3: CASWEGGETQYF
J: TRBJ1-3; V: TRBV12-3/TRBV12-4; D: .; CDR3: CASRTRGLLSGNTIYF
J: TRBJ1-6; V: TRBV11-2; D: .; CDR3: CASSLELGKSYNSPLHF
J: TRBJ1-2; V: TRBV24-1; D: .; CDR3: CATSDFSYSYGYTF
J: TRBJ2-7; V: TRBV27; D: TRBD1; CDR3: CASSLLPGQGFYEQYF
J: TRBJ2-1; V: TRBV29-1; D: .; CDR3: CSVPMSKPRGNEQFF
J: TRBJ1-5; V: TRBV2; D: .; CDR3: CASSDEGRQPQHF
J: TRBJ1-3; V: TRBV5-1; D: .; CDR3: CASSPELGSGNTIYF
J: TRBJ2-1; V: TRBV12-3/TRBV12-4; D: .; CDR3: CASRLGPDRALFYNEQFF
J: TRBJ2-1; V: TRBV24-1; D: .; CDR3: CATSDEGLAGLDEQFF
J: TRBJ1-1; V: TRBV6-5; D: TRBD1; CDR3: CASSEPGQGATEAFF
J: TRBJ1-5; V: TRBV20-1; D: .; CDR3: CSARGQGNQPQHF
J: TRBJ1-2; V: TRBV9; D: TRBD1; CDR3: CASSHRDRRVDYGYTF
J: TRBJ2-3; V: TRBV5-1; D: .; CDR3: CASSLEYDTQYF
J: TRBJ2-1; V: TRBV14; D: .; CDR3: CASSQDLFSSYNEQFF
J: TRBJ1-4; V: TRBV25-1; D: .; CDR3: CASSERDTSTNEKLFF
J: TRBJ2-7; V: TRBV7-9; D: .; CDR3: CASSSPVGGPYYEQYF
J: TRBJ1-2; V: TRBV14; D: .; CDR3: CASSQAGDGYTF
J: TRBJ1-1; V: TRBV7-2; D: .; CDR3: CASSSRMGTEAFF
J: TRBJ1-6; V: TRBV13; D: TRBD1; CDR3: CASSLNYRQGWDSPLHF
J: TRBJ2-2; V: TRBV20-1; D: .; CDR3: CSARGGRNTGELFF
J: TRBJ1-3; V: TRBV7-9; D: .; CDR3: CASSPIGAFGSGNTIYF
J: TRBJ2-1; V: TRBV29-1; D: .; CDR3: CSVGVNEQFF
J: TRBJ2-4; V: TRBV6-2/TRBV6-3; D: .; CDR3: CASSYSYSSNLAKNIQYF
J: TRBJ2-5; V: TRBV15; D: .; CDR3: CATSRDITEQETQYF
J: TRBJ2-5; V: TRBV7-6; D: .; CDR3: CASSLGPRGETQYF
J: TRBJ2-2; V: TRBV6-6; D: .; CDR3: CASSHLGTGELFF
J: TRBJ1-5; V: TRBV30; D: TRBD1; CDR3: CAWDRGTSAEPQHF
J: TRBJ1-5; V: TRBV12-3/TRBV12-4; D: .; CDR3: CASSFRGTQNQPQHF
J: TRBJ2-5; V: TRBV7-9; D: .; CDR3: CASSLVPGETQYF
J: TRBJ2-7; V: TRBV12-3/TRBV12-4; D: TRBD2; CDR3: CASRTSGSWNEQYF
J: TRBJ1-1; V: TRBV24-1; D: .; CDR3: CATSSGGPYTEAFF
J: TRBJ2-3; V: TRBV7-2; D: .; CDR3: CASSGYTDTQYF
J: TRBJ1-3; V: TRBV6-5; D: .; CDR3: CASKMTGGNTIYF
J: TRBJ1-1; V: TRBV7-3; D: .; CDR3: CASSLFMNTEAFF